The T cell receptor beta chain under discussion was sequenced for a study of blood T cells in healthy people across ages. Extraction of total RNA produced a minimum of 5.5 micrograms from each sample. Then a second PCR, running roughly 7 to 12 cycles, was carried out with a sample-barcoded 5' primer and a J-beta primer mix. There were at least 3 million CDR3-containing paired-end reads obtained from each sample. TCRdb independently ran MiXCR on the 5' RACE reads; one entry per CDR3 protein. This sample carries some 1.6 million distinct CDR3 sequences, 30% to 35% of them seen once, and the ten largest clones take around 11%. CDR1 and CDR2 (germline): DFQATT, SNEGSKA (reference sequence). V was cut by 6 bases and J by 2 bases, with 6 bases left in between. This CDR3 comprises 11 residues. General study findings and limits: The percentage of naive T cells correlated strongly with TCR beta diversity. Estimated diversity across one million T cells was deemed an underestimate.

This clonotype has a count of ten or more. Its antigen is currently unknown. The genes are TRBV20-1 and TRBJ2-3; no reliable D call. The clonotype originates from a woman in her thirties in good health. The specimen sequenced was blood. The DNA for the CDR3 is TGCAGTGCCTCGAACACAGATACGCAGTATTTT. It translates to CSASNTDTQYF.